This TCR beta chain stems from a study of cytomegalovirus exposure and HLA in healthy donors. Study-wide results and limits: With high specificity and sensitivity, the classifier reportedly diagnosed cytomegalovirus status. Likely technical artifact: a cluster of highly shared sequence variants.

Points on this clone: The antigen is not known.

The CDR3 runs 15 residues. V gave up 2 bases and J gave up 9 bases; unmatched junction bases: 9. Germline V gives CDR1 MNHEY, CDR2 SMNVEV (reference sequence). Primers included in the PCR were 60 Vbeta and 13 Jbeta primers. Sequencing was performed with immunoSEQ multiplex PCR; in TCRdb, only in-frame clones are kept and a portion is missing. The sample consists of around 99,000 clones, 70% to 80% of them appearing once. It was healthy bone marrow donors who served as donors. Material: PBMCs. The receptor comes from a man in his forties in good health and CMV-seronegative. The chain carries TRBV27 and TRBJ2-1, with 8 bases that match TRBD2. CDR3 coding DNA: TGTGCCAGCAGTTTACCCGATCTTAGCGGGATTGAGCAGTTCTTC. This encodes CASSLPDLSGIEQFF.